This T cell receptor beta chain was sequenced during a study of shared clonotypes between healthy human individuals. Study at large: Plates per donor: three CD4 naive, three CD4 memory, two CD8 naive, one CD8 memory.

Healthy adults negative for HIV, lacking recent acute infections or vaccinations, served as donors. Memory CD4+ cells were the fraction left after CD45RA+ naive selection. Germline V gene lookup returns CDR1 LNHNV and CDR2 YYDKDF (reference sequence). The CDR3 loop spans 15 amino acids. Deep was the level at which the assay was run. Using immunoSEQ multiplex PCR, the repertoire was profiled, and TCRdb retains in-frame clones only, with some absent. The table lists hundreds of thousands of clones, around three quarters of them singletons. The sequencing input was memory CD4+ T cells sorted from blood. Regarding subset: CD45RA-negative fraction. This clonotype was sampled from a woman aged 30 to 39 in good health. This rearrangement joins TRBV15 to TRBJ2-5; D unresolved. Judging by the DNA end, TRBJ2-7 fits better; the J call may be wrong. The CDR3: CATSRGTTSSYEQYF. The CDR3 DNA follows: TGTGCCACCAGCAGAGGGACGACGAGCTCCTACGAGCAGTACTTC.